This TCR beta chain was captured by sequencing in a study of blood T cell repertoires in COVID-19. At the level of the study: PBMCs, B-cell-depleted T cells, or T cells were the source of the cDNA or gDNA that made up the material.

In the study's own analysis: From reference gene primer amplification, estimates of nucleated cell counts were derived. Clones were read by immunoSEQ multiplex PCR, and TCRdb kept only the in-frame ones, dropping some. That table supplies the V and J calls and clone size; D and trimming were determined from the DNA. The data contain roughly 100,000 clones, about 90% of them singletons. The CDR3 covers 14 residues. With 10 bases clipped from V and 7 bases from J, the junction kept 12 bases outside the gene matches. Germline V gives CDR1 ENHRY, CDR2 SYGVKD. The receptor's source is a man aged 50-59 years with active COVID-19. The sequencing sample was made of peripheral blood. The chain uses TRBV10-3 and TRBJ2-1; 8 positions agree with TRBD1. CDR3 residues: CATEEDRVVNEQFF. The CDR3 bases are TGTGCCACAGAGGAGGACAGGGTCGTAAATGAGCAGTTCTTC.